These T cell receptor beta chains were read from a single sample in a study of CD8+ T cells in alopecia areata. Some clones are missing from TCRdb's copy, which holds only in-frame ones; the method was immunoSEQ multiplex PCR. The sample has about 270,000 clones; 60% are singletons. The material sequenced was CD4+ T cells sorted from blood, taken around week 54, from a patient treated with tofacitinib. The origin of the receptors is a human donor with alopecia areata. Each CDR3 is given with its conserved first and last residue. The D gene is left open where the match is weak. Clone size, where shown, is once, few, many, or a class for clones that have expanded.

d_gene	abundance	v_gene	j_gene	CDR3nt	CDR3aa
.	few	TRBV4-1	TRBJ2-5	TGCGCCAGCAGCCAAGATGAAGGGGGGGAGACCCAGTACTTC	CASSQDEGGETQYF
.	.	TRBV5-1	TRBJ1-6	TGCGCCAGCAGCCCTGGACAGCTAAATTCACCCCTCCACTTT	CASSPGQLNSPLHF
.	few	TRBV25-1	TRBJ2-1	TGTGCCAGCAGTGAATATGCCCAGGGCACTGAGCAGTTCTTC	CASSEYAQGTEQFF
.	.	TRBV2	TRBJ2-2	TGTGCCAGCATCCGCCCTCCAGGGGAGCTGTTTTTT	CASIRPPGELFF
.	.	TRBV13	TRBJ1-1	TGTGCCAGCAGCTCACGCGGGGGTATCGGCACTGAAGCTTTCTTT	CASSSRGGIGTEAFF
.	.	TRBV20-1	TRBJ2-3	TGCAGTGCTGGGACTGTAGATACGCAGTATTTT	CSAGTVDTQYF
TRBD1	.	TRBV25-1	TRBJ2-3	TGTGCCAGCAGTGAGGCGAGAGGGGGCGCAGATACGCAGTATTTT	CASSEARGGADTQYF
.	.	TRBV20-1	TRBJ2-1	TGCAGTGCTAGTGAAAAAACAGGTCGGCTCTTC	CSASEKTGRLF
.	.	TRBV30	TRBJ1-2	TGTGCCAGGCAGGGTTCGGATGGCTACACCTTC	CARQGSDGYTF
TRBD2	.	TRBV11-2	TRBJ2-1	TGTGCCAGCAGCGTGACTAGCGGGGGCCTAAAGAATGAGCAGTTCTTC	CASSVTSGGLKNEQFF
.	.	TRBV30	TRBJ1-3	TGTGCCTGGAGTGGTGGGGGAAACACCATATATTTT	CAWSGGGNTIYF
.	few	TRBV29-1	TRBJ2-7	TGCAGCGTTGATACAGGGGCCGGGGGGCAGTACTTC	CSVDTGAGGQYF
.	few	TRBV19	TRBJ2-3	TGTGCCAGTAGTATGGGGTTTCCCACAGATACGCAGTATTTT	CASSMGFPTDTQYF
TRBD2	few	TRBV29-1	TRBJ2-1	TGCAGCGCAAGACTAGCGGGGGGGCCCCGCTCCTACAATGAGCAGTTCTTC	CSARLAGGPRSYNEQFF
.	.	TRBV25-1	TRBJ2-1	TGTGCCAGCACCCCTCCCGGGGGGCTCTACAATGAGCAGTTCTTC	CASTPPGGLYNEQFF
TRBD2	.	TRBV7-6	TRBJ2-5	TGTGCCAGCAGCACCTGGGCGGGAGACCGACAAGAGACCCAGTACTTC	CASSTWAGDRQETQYF
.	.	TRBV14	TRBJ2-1	TGTGCCAGCAGCCAAGATCTTCGTGTTTCTGAGCAGTTCTTC	CASSQDLRVSEQFF
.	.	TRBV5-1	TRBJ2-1	TGCGCCAGCAGCTTGGCCGGGGAGTACAATGAGCAGTTCTTC	CASSLAGEYNEQFF
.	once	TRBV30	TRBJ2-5	TGTGCCTGGAACCCGACCCTCCAAGAGACCCAGTACTTC	CAWNPTLQETQYF
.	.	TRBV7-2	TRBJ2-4	TGTGCCAGCAGCTCCTGGGGTGCCAAAAACATTCAGTACTTC	CASSSWGAKNIQYF
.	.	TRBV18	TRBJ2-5	TGTGCCAGCTCACCGGGTGCGGAGACCCAGTACTTC	CASSPGAETQYF
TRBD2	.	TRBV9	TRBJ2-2	TGTGCCAGCAGCGTAGATAGCGGGGGATTCGGGGAGCTGTTTTTT	CASSVDSGGFGELFF
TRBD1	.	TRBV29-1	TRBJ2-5	TGCAGCGTTGCCGGGACAGCTCAAGAGACCCAGTACTTC	CSVAGTAQETQYF
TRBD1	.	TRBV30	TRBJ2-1	TGTGCCTGGAGCATCGACAGGGGGCTGAGTGAGCAGTTCTTC	CAWSIDRGLSEQFF
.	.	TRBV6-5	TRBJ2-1	TGTGCCAGCAGTTACGGGTGGTTTAACTCCTACAATGAGCAGTTCTTC	CASSYGWFNSYNEQFF
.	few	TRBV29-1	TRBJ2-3	TGCAGCGTTGAAATCCGATCAGATACGCAGTATTTT	CSVEIRSDTQYF
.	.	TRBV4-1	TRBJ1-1	TGCGCCAGCAGCCAAGGCCCTGACAGGTCCACTGAAGCTTTCTTT	CASSQGPDRSTEAFF
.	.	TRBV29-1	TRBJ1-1	TGCAGCGTTCGGAACACTGAAGCTTTCTTT	CSVRNTEAFF
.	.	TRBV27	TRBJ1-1	TGTGCCAGCCGAAAGGTATGGGACACTGAAGCTTTCTTT	CASRKVWDTEAFF
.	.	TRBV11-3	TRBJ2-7	TGTGCCCCCTCGCGCTGGCACGAGCAGTACTTC	CAPSRWHEQYF
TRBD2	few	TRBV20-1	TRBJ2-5	TGCAGTGCCCAACTAGCGGAGACCCAGTACTTC	CSAQLAETQYF
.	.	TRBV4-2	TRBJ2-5	TGTGCCAGCAGCCAAGAAGGGACTTGGGGGACCCAAGAGACCCAGTACTTC	CASSQEGTWGTQETQYF
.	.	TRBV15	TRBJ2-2	TGTGCCACTAGAGCATTGGCTTACACCGGGGAGCTGTTTTTT	CATRALAYTGELFF
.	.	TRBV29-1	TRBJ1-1	TGCAGCGTTGCGGTCGCGGCGAACACTGAAGCTTTCTTT	CSVAVAANTEAFF
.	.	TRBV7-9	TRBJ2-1	TGTGCCAGCAGCTCGCTCCAGGGGCGGTTCAGTGAGCAGTTCTTC	CASSSLQGRFSEQFF
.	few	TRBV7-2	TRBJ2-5	TGTGCCAGCAGCAAGAGTGGGGCCGGAGAAGAGACCCAGTACTTC	CASSKSGAGEETQYF
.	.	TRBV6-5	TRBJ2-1	TGTGCCAGCAGTCCTACCGACCGCAATGAGCAGTTCTTC	CASSPTDRNEQFF
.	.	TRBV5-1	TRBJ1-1	TGCGCCAGCAGCGAGAATGCAGGAACTGAAGCTTTCTTT	CASSENAGTEAFF
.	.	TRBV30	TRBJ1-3	TGTGCCTGGAGTGATAACACGCTTGGAAACACCATATATTTT	CAWSDNTLGNTIYF
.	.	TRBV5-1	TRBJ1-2	TGCGCCAGCAGCGAGACAGTGGACTATGGCTACACCTTC	CASSETVDYGYTF
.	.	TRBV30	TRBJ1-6	TGTGCCTGGAATAACTATAATTCACCCCTCCACTTT	CAWNNYNSPLHF